This T cell receptor beta chain was sequenced in a study of OX40 agonist ivuxolimab in advanced cancers. Study-level information: Clinicians treated patients with ivuxolimab, an agonistic anti-OX40 (CD134) antibody.

Sequencing used immunoSEQ multiplex PCR; TCRdb keeps in-frame clones, though not all of them. The sample lists some 75,000 clones; about 85% were seen once. The CDR3 runs 15 residues. The ends were cut back, 3 bases at V and 2 bases at J, with 11 bases in the middle. Per the germline V gene, CDR1 is LGHNA and CDR2 is YSLEER. As regards this clone: The target antigen is unknown.

The study's findings and limits: The CD4+ and CD8+ T cells in the blood had expanded clonally by week 6 at 0.1 to 3.0 mg/kg.

The V call is TRBV4-3, the J call TRBJ1-3; D is unresolved. The origin of this receptor is an adult with an advanced solid tumor such as melanoma, head and neck, liver or kidney cancer. Sequencing was performed on CD4+ or CD8+ T cells sorted from blood, taken in a trial of the OX40 agonist ivuxolimab. CDR3 coding DNA: TGCGCCAGCAGCCAGAGTCTCCTGCCTGGAAACACCATATATTTT. Its protein is CASSQSLLPGNTIYF.